The text below deals with one T cell receptor beta chain. What it binds is unknown. A second PCR, run for about 6 to 11 cycles, used a sample-barcoded 5' primer plus a J-beta primer mix. Every cDNA was tagged by a template-switch adaptor with 12 random nucleotides. MiXCR was run by TCRdb on the 5' RACE reads, yielding one entry per CDR3 protein. The data contain around 750,000 distinct CDR3 sequences, about 53% of them singletons. This entry is derived from a study of blood T cells in healthy people across ages. General observations from the study: Naive CD4+ cells and diversity were both higher in long-lived donors than in aged donors. Bulk PBMC profiling left naive and antigen-experienced comparisons inconclusive. Older age coincided with a roughly linear decline in TCR beta diversity per million T cells.

This receptor was identified in a man older than 75 in good health. The sequenced sample consisted of blood.

CDR3: CASSSSGRETQYF. The CDR3 DNA sequence: TGTGCCAGCAGTTCCAGTGGGCGGGAGACCCAGTACTTC. The V gene is TRBV12-3 or TRBV12-4, the J gene TRBJ2-5; D is unclear. This CDR3 comprises 13 residues. V lost 4 bases to trimming and J lost 5 bases, with 11 bases between them.